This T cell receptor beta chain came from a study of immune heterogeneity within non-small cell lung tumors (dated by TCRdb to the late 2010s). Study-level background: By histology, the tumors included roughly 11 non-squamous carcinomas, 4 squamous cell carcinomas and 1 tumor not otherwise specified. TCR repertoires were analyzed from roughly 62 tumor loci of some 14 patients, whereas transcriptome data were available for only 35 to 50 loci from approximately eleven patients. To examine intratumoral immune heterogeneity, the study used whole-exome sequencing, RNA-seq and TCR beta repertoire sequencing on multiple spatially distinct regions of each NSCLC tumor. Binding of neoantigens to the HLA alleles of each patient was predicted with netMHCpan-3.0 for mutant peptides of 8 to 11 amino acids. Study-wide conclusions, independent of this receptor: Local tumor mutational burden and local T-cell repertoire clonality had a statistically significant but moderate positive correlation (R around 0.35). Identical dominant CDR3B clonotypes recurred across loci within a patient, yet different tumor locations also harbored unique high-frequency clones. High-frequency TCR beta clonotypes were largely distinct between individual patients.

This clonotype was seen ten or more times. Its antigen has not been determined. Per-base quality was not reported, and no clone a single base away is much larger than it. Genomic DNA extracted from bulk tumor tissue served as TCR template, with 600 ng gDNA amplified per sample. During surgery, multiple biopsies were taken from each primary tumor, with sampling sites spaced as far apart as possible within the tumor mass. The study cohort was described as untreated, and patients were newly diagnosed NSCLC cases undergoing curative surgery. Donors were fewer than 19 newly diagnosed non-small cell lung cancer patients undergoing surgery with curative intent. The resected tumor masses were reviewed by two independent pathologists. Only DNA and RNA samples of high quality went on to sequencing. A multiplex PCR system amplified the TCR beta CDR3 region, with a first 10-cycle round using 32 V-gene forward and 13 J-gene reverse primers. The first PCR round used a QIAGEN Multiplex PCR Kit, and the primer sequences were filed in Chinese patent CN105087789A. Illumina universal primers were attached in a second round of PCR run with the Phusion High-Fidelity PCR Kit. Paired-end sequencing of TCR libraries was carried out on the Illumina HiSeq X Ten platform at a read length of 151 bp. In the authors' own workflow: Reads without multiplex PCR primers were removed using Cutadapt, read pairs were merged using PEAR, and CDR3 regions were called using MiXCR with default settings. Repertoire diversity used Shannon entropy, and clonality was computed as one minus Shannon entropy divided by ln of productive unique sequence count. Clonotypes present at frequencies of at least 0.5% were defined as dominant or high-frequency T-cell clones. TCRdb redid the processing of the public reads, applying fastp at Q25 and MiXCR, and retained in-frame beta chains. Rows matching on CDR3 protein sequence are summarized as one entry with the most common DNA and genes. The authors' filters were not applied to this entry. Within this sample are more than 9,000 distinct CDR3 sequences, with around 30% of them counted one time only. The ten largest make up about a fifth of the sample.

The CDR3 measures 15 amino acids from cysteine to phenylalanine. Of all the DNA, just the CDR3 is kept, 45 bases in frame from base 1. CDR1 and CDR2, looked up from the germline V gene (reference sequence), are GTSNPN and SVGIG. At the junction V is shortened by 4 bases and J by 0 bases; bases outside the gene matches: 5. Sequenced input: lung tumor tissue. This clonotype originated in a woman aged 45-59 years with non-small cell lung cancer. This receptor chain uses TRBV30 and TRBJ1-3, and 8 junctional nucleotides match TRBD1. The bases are TGTGCCTGGAATTCCGGGACAGGCTCTGGAAACACCATATATTTT. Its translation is CAWNSGTGSGNTIYF.